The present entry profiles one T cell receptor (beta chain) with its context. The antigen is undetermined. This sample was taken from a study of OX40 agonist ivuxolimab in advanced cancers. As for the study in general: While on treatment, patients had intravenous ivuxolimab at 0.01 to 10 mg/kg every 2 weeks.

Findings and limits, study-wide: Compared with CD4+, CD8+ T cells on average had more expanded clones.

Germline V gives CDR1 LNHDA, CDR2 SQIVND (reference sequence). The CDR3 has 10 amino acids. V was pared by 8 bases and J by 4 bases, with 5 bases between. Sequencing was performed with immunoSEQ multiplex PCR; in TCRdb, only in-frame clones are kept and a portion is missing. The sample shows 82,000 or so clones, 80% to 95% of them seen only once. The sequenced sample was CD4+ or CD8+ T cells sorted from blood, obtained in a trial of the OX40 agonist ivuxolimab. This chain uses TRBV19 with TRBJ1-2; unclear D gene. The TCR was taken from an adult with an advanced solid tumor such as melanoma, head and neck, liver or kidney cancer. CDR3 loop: CASGTYGYTF. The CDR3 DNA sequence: TGTGCCAGTGGTACCTATGGCTACACCTTC.